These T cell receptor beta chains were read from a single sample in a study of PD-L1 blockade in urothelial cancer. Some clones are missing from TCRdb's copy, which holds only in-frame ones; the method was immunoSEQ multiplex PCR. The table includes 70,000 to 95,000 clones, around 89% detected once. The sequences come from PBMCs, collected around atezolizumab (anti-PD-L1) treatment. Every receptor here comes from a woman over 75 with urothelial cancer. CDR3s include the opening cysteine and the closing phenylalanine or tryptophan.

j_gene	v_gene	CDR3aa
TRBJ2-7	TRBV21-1	CASSAQSGGRNYEQYF
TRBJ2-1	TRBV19	CASMPGYSYNEQFF
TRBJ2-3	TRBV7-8	CASSQDWSTDTQYF
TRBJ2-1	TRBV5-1	CASSAGLAGNNEQFF
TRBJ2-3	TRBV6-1	CASSEGGGRRTDTQYF
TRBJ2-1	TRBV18	CASSPRRGQRLNNEQFF
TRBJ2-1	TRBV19	CASSPRGDEQFF
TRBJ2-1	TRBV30	CAWSGISGKGEQFF
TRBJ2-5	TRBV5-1	CASSPLAGVAETQYF
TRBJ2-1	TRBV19	CASRRDSVGLRTYNNEQFF
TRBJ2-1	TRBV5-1	CASSLTSAARYNEQFF
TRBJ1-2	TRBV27	CASSLNGRGYTF
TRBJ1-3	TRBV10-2	CASGRGQDGNTIYF
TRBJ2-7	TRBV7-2	CASSFVDLGEQYF
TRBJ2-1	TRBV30	CAWSPMRTSGRDNEQFF
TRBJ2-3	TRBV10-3	CAISDRVVAGTDTQYF
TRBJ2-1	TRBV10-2	CASSVAGAGSSYNEQFF
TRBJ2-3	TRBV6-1	CASSDRGLPTDTQYF
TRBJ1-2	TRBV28	CAYLSGQGNHYGYTF
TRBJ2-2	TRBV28	CASSPGQPTGELFF
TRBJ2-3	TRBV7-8	CASSGRDRIRGRDTQYF
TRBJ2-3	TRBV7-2	CASSLGLAATDTQYF
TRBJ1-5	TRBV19	CASSIGTGGSDQPQHF
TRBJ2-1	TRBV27	CASMAWTSGRSYNEQFF
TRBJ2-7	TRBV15	CATSRDGGTLGRSYEQYF
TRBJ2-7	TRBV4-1	CASSQVTSGLSSYEQYF
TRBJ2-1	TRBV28	CASGPGGMDEQFF
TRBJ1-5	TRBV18	CASSPGRDQPQHF
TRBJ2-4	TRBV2	CASRQTGLLAKNIQYF
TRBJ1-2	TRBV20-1	CSAPGYGYTF
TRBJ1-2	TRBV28	CASSPPGLVPDYQDYGYTF